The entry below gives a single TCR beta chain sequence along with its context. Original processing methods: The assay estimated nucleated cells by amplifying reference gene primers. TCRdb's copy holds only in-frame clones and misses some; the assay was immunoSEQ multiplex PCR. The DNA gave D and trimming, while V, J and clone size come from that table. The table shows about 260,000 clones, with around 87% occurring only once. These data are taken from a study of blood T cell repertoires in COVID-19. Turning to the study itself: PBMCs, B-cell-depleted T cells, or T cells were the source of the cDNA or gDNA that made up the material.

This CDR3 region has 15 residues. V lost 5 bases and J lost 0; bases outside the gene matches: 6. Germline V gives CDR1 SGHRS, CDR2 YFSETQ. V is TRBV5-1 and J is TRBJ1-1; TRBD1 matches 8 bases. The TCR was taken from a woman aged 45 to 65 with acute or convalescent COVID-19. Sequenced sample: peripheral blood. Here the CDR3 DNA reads TGCGCCAGCAGGGTTACAGGGGGTGTGAACACTGAAGCTTTCTTT. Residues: CASRVTGGVNTEAFF.